These 5 T cell receptor beta chains originate from one sample sequenced in a study of control samples from healthy donors and cancer patients. Assay used: immunoSEQ multiplex PCR; TCRdb lists only in-frame clones, some missing. In the table there are around 140,000 clones, 90% to 95% of which are singletons. What was sequenced was blood. These receptors were collected from a man between 40 and 49 years old in good health.

This clone appeared a few times. The CDR3 nucleotides read TGTGCCAGCAGCTTAGTGTTTCCCATTCAGTACTTC. This gives the protein CASSLVFPIQYF. The rearrangement links TRBV7-2 to TRBJ2-4; D unclear. The CDR3 runs to 12 residues. Trimming cost V 1 base and J 9 bases, with 7 bases left between them. Per germline, CDR1 SGHTA and CDR2 FQGNSA.

This sequence joins TRBV7-6 and TRBJ1-5; D is unclear. The germline V gene has CDR1 SGHVS and CDR2 FNYEAQ. The CDR3 has 18 amino acids. V lost 2 bases to trimming and J lost 1 base, with 18 bases between them. CDR3 nucleotides: TGTGCCAGCAGCTTAATCCAGGCGATCAGTGGGAGCAATCAGCCCCAGCATTTT. It translates to CASSLIQAISGSNQPQHF.

The V gene is TRBV10-1, the J gene TRBJ2-1; D gene ambiguous. The germline gives CDR1 WNHNN, CDR2 SYGVQD (reference sequence). This CDR3 region has 13 residues. With 5 bases removed from V and 9 bases from J, the gap between germline ends came to 14 bases. As DNA, the CDR3 is TGCGCCAGCAGTACCCTAGGTTTTGGTGAGCAGTTCTTC. It is translated as CASSTLGFGEQFF.

This chain joins TRBV29-1 and TRBJ1-2, with D maybe TRBD1 (6 bases). The germline V gene encodes CDR1 SQVTM and CDR2 ANQGSEA. Trimming removed 2 bases at V and 0 bases at J, with 13 bases between. The length of the CDR3 is 15 residues. CDR3: CSVETGQFANYGYTF. DNA of the CDR3: TGCAGCGTTGAAACCGGACAGTTCGCTAACTATGGCTACACCTTC.

J is TRBJ1-3 and V is TRBV3-1 (or the pseudogene TRBV3-2); D remains ambiguous. The CDR3 spans 15 residues. V was shortened by 5 bases and J by 3 bases, with 14 bases between the two germline ends. Germline loops: CDR1 LGHDT, CDR2 YNNKEL (reference sequence). The CDR3 sequence is CASSDPGNLGNTIYF. The CDR3 nucleotides read TGTGCCAGCAGCGATCCCGGGAATCTTGGAAACACCATATATTTT.